A single sample is the source of the 28 T cell receptor beta chains below, sequenced in a study of cytotoxic CD8 clonotypes in ibrutinib-treated CLL. Assay: immunoSEQ multiplex PCR; the TCRdb copy retains only in-frame clones and omits some. The table shows about 160,000 clones, with roughly four fifths occurring only once. The sequencing used PBMCs, collected after 24 months of ibrutinib treatment. The receptors derive from a human donor with chronic lymphocytic leukemia.

The chain employs TRBV18 and TRBJ2-1; no clear D. Germline V gene data show CDR1 as KGHSH and CDR2 as LQKENI. Trimming removed 4 bases from V and 2 bases from J, with 6 bases in between. This CDR3 contains 13 residues. The CDR3 loop is CASSLIAYNEQFF. CDR3 coding DNA: TGTGCCAGCTCACTTATAGCCTACAATGAGCAGTTCTTC.

V usage is TRBV21-1 and J usage is TRBJ1-1. TRBV21-1 is a pseudogene locus. This CDR3 comprises 13 residues. The CDR3 protein is CASSKRRRLEAFF. CDR3 nucleotides: TGTGCCAGCAGCAAAAGACGGCGATTGGAAGCTTTCTTT.

The rearrangement joins TRBV5-6 to TRBJ2-5, with a weak D call TRBD2 (6 bases). The CDR3 is 15 residues long. V lost 0 bases and J lost 1, with 10 bases in between. Germline CDR1 is SGHDT and CDR2 is YYEEEE. DNA for the CDR3: TGTGCCAGCAGCTTGGAACTAGCTCGCCAAGAGACCCAGTACTTC. Encoded protein: CASSLELARQETQYF.

The chain uses TRBV11-3 and TRBJ2-5, with 9 bases fitting TRBD1. The CDR3 spans 14 residues. The germline V gene encodes CDR1 SGHNT and CDR2 YENEEA. V dropped 5 bases and J dropped 5; count of bases not matched to a gene: 6. The CDR3 nucleotides are TGTGCCAGCAGCCCCCGGACAGGGGTTGAGACCCAGTACTTC. As protein: CASSPRTGVETQYF.

The V and J genes are TRBV2 and TRBJ2-1; no reliable D call. Per germline, CDR1 SNHLY and CDR2 FYNNEI. The V end was cut by 7 bases, the J end by 2 bases, with 18 bases between. The CDR3 spans 16 residues. The CDR3 coding sequence is TGTGCCAGCACCGTAACCAGCTGGGGTACCTACAATGAGCAGTTCTTC. Amino acids: CASTVTSWGTYNEQFF.

The chain is built from TRBV27 and TRBJ1-5; tentative D call: TRBD1 (6 bases). The CDR3 consists of 13 residues. Germline CDR1 and CDR2: MNHEY and SMNVEV (reference sequence). The V and J ends lost 3 bases and 9 bases respectively, with 12 bases between them. The DNA for the CDR3 is TGTGCCAGCAGTTTCGGAGGGGGGCGGCCCCAGCATTTT. It is translated as CASSFGGGRPQHF.

This clone was observed a single time. The DNA of the CDR3 is TGTGCCATCACCCTAGGGGACAGGCCCTCCACAGATACGCAGTATTTT. This gives the protein CAITLGDRPSTDTQYF. The V call is TRBV10-3, the J call TRBJ2-3, with 8 nucleotides matching TRBD1. The V segment lost 7 bases and the J segment 2 bases; nucleotides outside the gene matches: 11. Germline lookup yields CDR1 ENHRY and CDR2 SYGVKD. The CDR3 consists of 16 residues.

J is TRBJ2-1 and V is TRBV27; D gene uncertain. Germline CDR1 and CDR2: MNHEY and SMNVEV (reference sequence). Trimming took 0 bases from V and 6 from J, leaving 9 bases between them. The CDR3 runs to 14 residues. The CDR3 bases are TGTGCCAGCAGTTTATCGGTGGTGGTCAATGAGCAGTTCTTC. Its translation: CASSLSVVVNEQFF.

The chain uses TRBV7-2 and TRBJ2-7; 13 positions agree with TRBD2. The CDR3 is made up of 18 amino acids. Germline loops: CDR1 SGHTA, CDR2 FQGNSA. The V gene end was trimmed by 5 bases and the J gene end by 4 bases; junction bases not matched to a gene: 14. The DNA for the CDR3 is TGTGCCAGCAGCAGTAGTGGGAGACTAGCGGGGGGTGCATACGAGCAGTACTTC. Translation gives CASSSSGRLAGGAYEQYF.

The chain joins TRBV30 to TRBJ1-1; possible D gene TRBD1, 6 bases. CDR1 and CDR2 from the germline V gene are GTSNPN and SVGIG (reference sequence). The V end was cut by 3 bases, the J end by 8 bases, with 19 bases between. The CDR3 runs 14 residues. The CDR3 DNA sequence: TGTGCCTGGAGAAAAAATCGACAGGTGGGAGAAGCTTTCTTT. It is translated as CAWRKNRQVGEAFF.

This rearrangement joins TRBV4-3 to TRBJ2-2; 11 nucleotides agree with TRBD2. The CDR3 consists of 16 residues. Looked up from germline, CDR1 is LGHNA and CDR2 is YSLEER. V shed 0 bases and J 7 bases; nucleotides not matched to a gene: 4. The CDR3 bases are TGCGCCAGCAGCCAAGAACGACTAGCGGGAATCGGGGAGCTGTTTTTT. Translated: CASSQERLAGIGELFF.

The V call is TRBV7-8, the J call TRBJ1-1, with D possibly matching TRBD1 (5 bases). Germline V gives CDR1 SGHVS, CDR2 FQNEAQ. The V gene lost 3 bases and the J gene lost 0 bases, with 11 bases spanning the gap. The CDR3 runs 15 residues. In DNA form, the CDR3 reads TGTGCCAGCAGCTTCTCGGGACGGATGAACACTGAAGCTTTCTTT. Translation gives CASSFSGRMNTEAFF.

The chain joins TRBV7-9 to TRBJ2-7, with 8 bases that match TRBD1. With 3 bases clipped from V and 5 bases from J, the junction kept 6 bases outside the gene matches. This CDR3 is built from 14 residues. Germline loops: CDR1 SEHNR, CDR2 FQNEAQ (reference sequence). The CDR3 region has the DNA TGTGCCAGCAGCTTGGGCCAGGGGGCCGACGAGCAGTACTTC. This sequence encodes CASSLGQGADEQYF.

V usage is TRBV5-1 and J usage is TRBJ1-2, with D possibly TRBD1 on 6 matching bases. This CDR3 region has 15 residues. Germline CDR1 is SGHRS and CDR2 is YFSETQ. V was clipped by 0 bases and J by 1 base, with 10 bases between them. Here the CDR3 reads CASSLGQGRNYGYTF. The CDR3 nucleotides are TGCGCCAGCAGCTTGGGTCAGGGGCGTAACTATGGCTACACCTTC.

V gene TRBV2 combines with J gene TRBJ2-7; D is undetermined. Germline values: CDR1 SNHLY, CDR2 FYNNEI. The V and J ends lost 3 bases and 6 bases respectively, with 3 bases between them. This CDR3 spans 10 amino acids. The CDR3 reads CASSETEQYF. DNA of the CDR3: TGTGCCAGCAGTGAGACCGAGCAGTACTTC. The entire variable domain, with the rest obtained from reference TRBV2 and TRBJ2-7, is as follows: EPEVTQTPSHQVTQMGQEVILRCVPISNHLYFYWYRQILGQKVEFLVSFYNNEISEKSEIFDDQFSVERPDGSNFTLKIRSTKLEDSAMYFCASSETEQYFGPGTRLTVT.

A word on this clone: One end of the junction is discordant with germline, which a read error may explain. The V gene is TRBV18, the J gene TRBJ2-7; D is uncertain. Germline V lookup: CDR1 KGHSH, CDR2 LQKENI. The CDR3 contains 13 residues. The CDR3 DNA is TGTGCCAGCTCACCCTCACTCTCCAACGAGCAGTACTTC. It translates to CASSPSLSNEQYF.

V and J are TRBV7-2 and TRBJ2-1, with D tentatively TRBD1 or TRBD2 (5 bases each). Trimming removed 5 bases from V and 0 bases from J, with 14 bases in between. CDR1 is SGHTA and CDR2 is FQGNSA in the germline V gene. The CDR3 runs 16 residues. The CDR3, as DNA: TGTGCCAGCAGCCGGGACGTAAGTAGCTCCTACAATGAGCAGTTCTTC. Residues: CASSRDVSSSYNEQFF.

This clone was seen only a few times. The chain couples TRBV6-1 to TRBJ2-7; possibly TRBD1 or TRBD2 for D (5 bases each). CDR1 MNHNS and CDR2 SASEGT come from the germline V gene. CDR3 length: 14 residues. The V gene lost 6 bases and the J gene lost 1 base, with 13 bases spanning the gap. In nucleotides, the CDR3 is TGTGCCAGCAGCACCGGGACGGAATCCTACGAGCAGTACTTC. Its translation is CASSTGTESYEQYF.

This clone was observed once. The J gene is TRBJ2-1, the V gene TRBV6-6; D is tentatively TRBD1 or TRBD2 (5 bases each). Trimming took 6 bases from V and 15 from J, leaving 21 bases between them. The CDR3 has 13 amino acids. The germline V gene encodes CDR1 MNHNY and CDR2 SVGAGI (reference sequence). As DNA, the CDR3 is TGTGCCAGCAGCCGAGAGGGACCCCACGGCGGGTTCTTC. Amino acids: CASSREGPHGGFF.

This chain joins TRBV18 and TRBJ2-1; tentative D call: TRBD1 (5 bases). CDR1 KGHSH and CDR2 LQKENI come from the germline V gene. The CDR3 extends over 14 amino acids. Trimming stripped 4 bases from V and 6 bases from J, with 13 bases between. CDR3 bases: TGTGCCAGCTCACGGACCACAGGTGTCAATGAGCAGTTCTTC. Encoded protein: CASSRTTGVNEQFF.

This clone was observed once. CDR3 region: CASSLARGHAGEQYF. CDR3 bases: TGCGCCAGCAGCTTGGCCAGGGGGCACGCAGGCGAGCAGTACTTC. The chain carries TRBV5-1 and TRBJ2-7, with TRBD1 matching 8 bases. V was clipped by 0 bases and J by 6 bases; unmatched bases: 8. The V gene's germline CDR1 is SGHRS and CDR2 YFSETQ. The CDR3 extends over 15 amino acids. Complete variable domain (other parts from reference TRBV5-1 and TRBJ2-7): KAGVTQTPRYLIKTRGQQVTLSCSPISGHRSVSWYQQTPGQGLQFLFEYFSETQRNKGNFPGRFSGRQFSNSRSEMNVSTLELGDSALYLCASSLARGHAGEQYFGPGTRLTVT.

The chain combines TRBV6-1 with TRBJ1-4; 10 nucleotides align to TRBD1. The germline V gene has CDR1 MNHNS and CDR2 SASEGT. V was pared by 1 base and J by 8 bases, with 7 bases of the junction left unmatched. The CDR3 is 16 amino acids. This CDR3 reads CASSEGSAGQGEKLFF. The CDR3 bases are TGTGCCAGCAGTGAAGGTTCCGCGGGACAGGGGGAAAAACTGTTTTTT.

As for this clone: At one boundary the junction diverges from the germline segment, which might be a read error. The rearrangement links TRBV30 to TRBJ2-3, with D tentatively TRBD2 (5 bases). The CDR3 covers 12 residues. Germline CDR1 GTSNPN, CDR2 SVGIG (reference sequence). CDR3 DNA sequence: TGTGCCTCGAGTAGCGGCACAGATACGCAGTATTTT. Translation gives CASSSGTDTQYF. Complete variable domain (other parts from reference TRBV30 and TRBJ2-3): SQTIHQWPATLVQPVGSPLSLECTVEGTSNPNLYWYRQAAGRGLQLLFYSVGIGQISSEVPQNLSASRPQDRQFILSSKKLLLSDSGFYLCASSSGTDTQYFGPGTRLTVL.

This sequence joins TRBV7-9 and TRBJ2-7; TRBD2 agrees at 7 bases. This CDR3 is built from 15 residues. V was clipped by 8 bases and J by 0 bases; unmatched bases: 10. Germline assignment: CDR1 SEHNR and CDR2 FQNEAQ (reference sequence). The CDR3 reads CASGSSGQSSYEQYF. CDR3 sequence (DNA): TGTGCCAGCGGCTCTAGCGGCCAGAGCTCCTACGAGCAGTACTTC.

V and J are TRBV14 and TRBJ1-3; D unresolved. The CDR3 has 15 amino acids. V was pared by 4 bases and J by 0 bases, with 10 bases between. Germline loops: CDR1 SGHDN, CDR2 FVKESK. In nucleotides, the CDR3 is TGTGCCAGCAGCCCTTACCGGAGCTCTGGAAACACCATATATTTT. It codes for CASSPYRSSGNTIYF.

V is TRBV2 and J is TRBJ2-1, with D unclear. Looked up from germline, CDR1 is SNHLY and CDR2 is FYNNEI. The CDR3 totals 12 residues. The V end was cut by 7 bases, the J end by 12 bases, with 16 bases between. The CDR3 is CASTDGRAVQFF. The CDR3 DNA is TGTGCCAGCACCGACGGTCGGGCGGTGCAGTTCTTC.

This chain links TRBV7-2 with TRBJ2-5; 11 bases line up with TRBD2. J lost 4 bases, V lost 5 bases, and 3 bases had no gene match. Germline V lookup: CDR1 SGHTA, CDR2 FQGNSA. The CDR3 runs to 14 residues. This CDR3 reads CASSHSGRGETQYF. In DNA, the CDR3 is TGTGCCAGCAGCCATAGCGGGAGGGGAGAGACCCAGTACTTC.

The V call is TRBV7-2, the J call TRBJ1-5; 10 nucleotides match TRBD1. The length of the CDR3 is 14 residues. Germline CDR1 reads SGHTA; CDR2 reads FQGNSA. J was trimmed by 5 bases and V by 7 bases; bases with no gene match: 5. This chain's CDR3 is CASTTGGADQPQHF. The CDR3 DNA reads as TGTGCCAGCACGACAGGGGGCGCCGATCAGCCCCAGCATTTT.